This TCR beta chain came from a study of chemoradiotherapy in HPV16-positive cancers. Of note for this clone: The antigen remains undetermined.

TCRdb keeps only in-frame clones here, not all; method: immunoSEQ multiplex PCR. This sample has around 12,000 clones, with roughly 80% found just once. Overall study results and limits: In HPV16-positive patients, HPV-responsive T-cell expansion tracked better recurrence-free survival. Candidate HPV-specific clones and E7-related TCR motifs grew in tumor during treatment.

The sequence was collected from a human donor with HPV-associated anogenital cancer. This sample was obtained from a patient who underwent chemoradiotherapy.

CDR3 region: CASSYGLGLGDEQFF. The CDR3 DNA sequence: TGTGCCAGCAGTTACGGACTAGGATTGGGCGATGAGCAGTTCTTC. The genes are TRBV6-5 and TRBJ2-1; 7 nucleotides match TRBD2. Losses at the gene ends were 2 bases for V and 8 bases for J; bases not matched to a gene: 9. The germline V gene has CDR1 MNHEY and CDR2 SVGAGI. The CDR3 contains 15 residues.